The 21 T cell receptor beta chains in this list originate from one sample, sequenced in a study of blood T cells in healthy people across ages. Together with a sample-barcoded 5' primer, a J-beta primer mix was included in a second PCR lasting roughly 6 to 12 cycles. Each CDR3 protein is one row after TCRdb ran MiXCR on the 5' RACE reads. The sample shows roughly 1,000,000 distinct CDR3 sequences, about 25% of them seen only once. The sample was also reused in another study, on T cells of mothers and their children.

Sequenced input: blood. These receptor sequences come from a girl aged 2 to 10 in good health.

This clonotype has only a few counts. This sequence joins TRBV5-1 and TRBJ1-5; D remains ambiguous. The CDR3 totals 12 residues. Germline loops: CDR1 SGHRS, CDR2 YFSETQ. V was trimmed by 6 bases and J by 6 bases, leaving 10 bases between them. The CDR3: CASNWAGQPQHF. The CDR3 coding sequence is TGCGCCAGCAACTGGGCGGGTCAGCCCCAGCATTTT.

The chain links TRBV13 to TRBJ2-6; 8 positions match TRBD2. The CDR3 runs to 16 residues. V lost 5 bases, J lost 3 bases, and 6 bases stayed unmatched. In germline, CDR1 is PRHDT, CDR2 FYEKMQ (reference sequence). The CDR3 sequence: CASSAREGDGANVLTF. CDR3 in DNA: TGTGCCAGCAGCGCCCGGGAGGGGGATGGGGCCAACGTCCTGACTTTC.

This clonotype was found a few times. The chain has TRBV6-5 and TRBJ2-2; D possibly corresponds to TRBD1 (6 bases). Trimming pared 2 bases from V and 3 bases from J, leaving 7 bases between. Germline values: CDR1 MNHEY, CDR2 SVGAGI. The CDR3 consists of 14 residues. This CDR3 is CASSYGQYTGELFF. CDR3 bases: TGTGCCAGCAGTTACGGACAGTACACCGGGGAGCTGTTTTTT.

The table lists this clonotype with a few counts. The J gene is TRBJ2-1, the V gene TRBV29-1, with D perhaps being TRBD1 or TRBD2 (5 bases each). V lost 0 bases to trimming and J lost 13 bases, with 16 bases between them. CDR1 is SQVTM and CDR2 is ANQGSEA in the germline V gene. The CDR3 spans 13 residues. CDR3 nucleotide sequence: TGCAGCGTTGAAGATTGGGGGACGGGGAGTCAGTTCTTC. It encodes CSVEDWGTGSQFF.

This clonotype was seen a handful of times. The chain links TRBV13 to TRBJ2-5, with TRBD2 matching over 10 bases. The DNA end is more similar to TRBJ2-7, so the J call may be wrong. The V gene's germline CDR1 is PRHDT and CDR2 FYEKMQ (reference sequence). The CDR3 has 16 residues. The CDR3 sequence: CASSGSGRPSSYEQYF. The CDR3 nucleotides are TGTGCCAGCAGCGGTAGCGGGAGGCCTAGCTCCTACGAGCAGTACTTC.

This clonotype occurred a few times. CDR3: CASSLTGTGSETQYF. The DNA of the CDR3 is TGTGCCAGCAGCTTAACCGGGACAGGGAGTGAGACCCAGTACTTC. The chain is built from TRBV7-3 and TRBJ2-5; 9 positions match TRBD1. Germline V gene lookup returns CDR1 SGHTA and CDR2 FQGTGA. J gave up 5 bases and V 0 bases, and 4 bases lay outside the gene matches. The CDR3 runs 15 residues.

The chain recombines TRBV21-1 with TRBJ2-5; the D segment call TRBD1 is taken from the table without a DNA check. TRBV21-1 is reported as a pseudogene. The CDR3 loop spans 15 amino acids. The CDR3 nucleotides read TGTGCCAGCAGCAGCCGGGGTCGGACCAAAGAGACCCAGTACTTC. It yields the protein CASSSRGRTKETQYF.

This clonotype has a handful of counts. V and J are TRBV29-1 and TRBJ1-3, with D maybe TRBD1 (5 bases). CDR1 is SQVTM and CDR2 is ANQGSEA in the germline V gene. CDR3 length: 13 amino acids. V lost 6 bases, J lost 6 bases, and 15 bases lay in between. The CDR3 sequence is CSVRDPLENTIYF. For the CDR3, the DNA is TGCAGCGTCAGGGACCCTCTGGAAAACACCATATATTTT. Filled out from reference TRBV29-1 and TRBJ1-3, the complete variable domain reads SAVISQKPSRDICQRGTSLTIQCQVDSQVTMMFWYRQQPGQSLTLIATANQGSEATYESGFVIDKFPISRPNLTFSTLTVSNMSPEDSSIYLCSVRDPLENTIYFGEGSWLTVV.

J is TRBJ1-4 and V is TRBV5-1; D ambiguous. V lost 1 base and J 4 bases, leaving 14 bases between the germline ends. The CDR3 is 16 residues long. Germline CDR1 SGHRS, CDR2 YFSETQ. CDR3 loop: CASSLWSAASNEKLFF. CDR3 nucleotides: TGCGCCAGCAGCTTGTGGTCGGCAGCCAGTAATGAAAAACTGTTTTTT. The full variable domain, completed using reference TRBV5-1 and TRBJ1-4, is KAGVTQTPRYLIKTRGQQVTLSCSPISGHRSVSWYQQTPGQGLQFLFEYFSETQRNKGNFPGRFSGRQFSNSRSEMNVSTLELGDSALYLCASSLWSAASNEKLFFGSGTQLSVL.

V is TRBV20-1 and J is TRBJ1-4; D gene unclear. CDR1 is DFQATT and CDR2 is SNEGSKA in the germline V gene (reference sequence). The CDR3 sequence is 13 residues long. V gave up 3 bases and J gave up 6 bases, with 11 bases separating them. The CDR3 sequence is CSASDAVDEKLFF. In DNA form, the CDR3 reads TGCAGTGCTAGCGATGCGGTGGATGAAAAACTGTTTTTT.

The rearrangement joins TRBV3-1 to TRBJ1-1, with D perhaps TRBD1 (6 bases). CDR1 is LGHDT, CDR2 YNNKEL, per germline (reference sequence). The CDR3 contains 14 residues. Trimming removed 0 bases at V and 8 bases at J, with 13 bases between. CDR3 amino acids: CASSQDQGWTEAFF. CDR3 nucleotide sequence: TGTGCCAGCAGCCAAGATCAGGGGTGGACGGAAGCTTTCTTT. Full variable domain (missing parts from reference TRBV3-1 and TRBJ1-1): DTAVSQTPKYLVTQMGNDKSIKCEQNLGHDTMYWYKQDSKKFLKIMFSYNNKELIINETVPNRFSPKSPDKAHLNLHINSLELGDSAVYFCASSQDQGWTEAFFGQGTRLTVV.

This clonotype was recorded a few times. The chain couples TRBV10-3 to TRBJ1-2; 7 bases map to TRBD1. This CDR3 has 13 amino acids. The V gene end was trimmed by 6 bases and the J gene end by 8 bases; junction bases not matched to a gene: 9. CDR1 is ENHRY and CDR2 is SYGVKD in the germline V gene. CDR3 bases: TGTGCCATCAGCCTAGACAGGACAGGAGGCTACACCTTC. Translating it yields CAISLDRTGGYTF.

This clonotype was observed a few times. The chain recombines TRBV3-1 with TRBJ2-3; D is undetermined. Looked up from germline, CDR1 is LGHDT and CDR2 is YNNKEL (reference sequence). This CDR3 has 15 amino acids. The V gene lost 3 bases and the J gene lost 0 bases, with 10 bases spanning the gap. CDR3 nucleotide sequence: TGTGCCAGCAGCCATAGAGGCTATAGCACAGATACGCAGTATTTT. It yields the protein CASSHRGYSTDTQYF.

This clonotype was seen repeatedly, ten times or more. The V gene is TRBV12-3 or TRBV12-4, the J gene TRBJ2-5, with D tentatively TRBD2 (5 bases). This CDR3 spans 13 amino acids. Trimming cost V 6 bases and J 2 bases, with 10 bases left between them. CDR3 loop: CASRTGLQETQYF. The CDR3 DNA follows: TGTGCCAGCAGAACCGGACTGCAAGAGACCCAGTACTTC.

The chain has TRBV7-2 and TRBJ1-4; D gene ambiguous. Trimming stripped 4 bases from V and 2 bases from J, with 11 bases between. The CDR3 runs to 15 residues. Per the germline V gene, CDR1 is SGHTA and CDR2 is FQGNSA. CDR3 residues: CASSSPGGTNEKLFF. The DNA for the CDR3 is TGTGCCAGCAGCTCCCCGGGAGGCACTAATGAAAAACTGTTTTTT.

The chain combines TRBV28 with TRBJ2-7; D is undetermined. There are 14 residues in the CDR3. Trimming shortened V by 5 bases and J by 7 bases, and 18 bases separated the two germline ends. The germline CDR1 and CDR2 sequences are MDHEN and SYDVKM. CDR3 DNA sequence: TGTGCCAGCAGTCTCCAAGGCACCAGTTGGGAGCAGTACTTC. It codes for CASSLQGTSWEQYF.

This rearrangement joins TRBV28 to TRBJ2-5; D assignment may be TRBD1 or TRBD2 (5 bases each). Looked up from germline, CDR1 is MDHEN and CDR2 is SYDVKM. The CDR3 loop spans 13 amino acids. The V end lost 4 bases, the J end lost 4 bases, and 10 bases lay between the germline ends. The CDR3 coding sequence is TGTGCCAGCAGTTCCCGGGACCTAGAGACCCAGTACTTC. Its translation: CASSSRDLETQYF.

This chain uses TRBV10-3 with TRBJ2-1; a weak D match, TRBD1 (6 bases). V dropped 6 bases and J dropped 7 bases, with 7 bases sitting between them. Per the germline V gene, CDR1 is ENHRY and CDR2 is SYGVKD. This CDR3 contains 11 residues. The CDR3 region has the DNA TGTGCCATCAGCCAGGGGAATGAGCAGTTCTTC. It specifies CAISQGNEQFF.

This clonotype appeared a few times. V and J are TRBV28 and TRBJ2-7; TRBD2 matches at 12 bases. Germline V gene sequence: CDR1 MDHEN, CDR2 SYDVKM. The junction had 5 bases not matched to a gene; V was cut back by 1 base and J by 4 bases. The length of the CDR3 is 16 residues. The CDR3 nucleotides are TGTGCCAGCAGTTTATCACTAGCGGGAGGTCGATACGAGCAGTACTTC. Translation gives CASSLSLAGGRYEQYF.

This chain connects TRBV9 to TRBJ1-1, with D possibly matching TRBD1 (5 bases). CDR1 and CDR2 from the germline V gene are SGDLS and YYNGEE. The CDR3 contains 14 residues. V lost 0 bases and J lost 3, with 9 bases in between. The CDR3 region has the DNA TGTGCCAGCAGCGTAGAAGGGACGGACACTGAAGCTTTCTTT. This sequence encodes CASSVEGTDTEAFF.

The rearrangement links TRBV7-2 to TRBJ1-5, with a tentative D call TRBD1 (5 bases). CDR1 and CDR2 (germline): SGHTA, FQGNSA. There are 14 residues in the CDR3. V lost 0 bases and J 9 bases, leaving 12 bases between the germline ends. The chain's CDR3 is CASSLAPDGGPQHF. In DNA form, the CDR3 reads TGTGCCAGCAGCTTAGCCCCGGACGGGGGGCCCCAGCATTTT.